Detailed here is one TCR beta chain. There are a few counts of this clonotype. The antigen this receptor binds is unknown. The sample holds no much larger clone one base away, and base qualities are not on file. The CDR3 sequence holds 16 residues, the cysteine and phenylalanine included. Just CDR3 DNA is preserved here, 48 bases in frame from base 1. The germline V gene sets CDR1 to SGHRS and CDR2 to YFSETQ. For this chain, trimming is 0 bases at the V end and 2 bases at the J end, and the number of junction bases without a gene match is 7. The receptor library was made with 5' RACE. TCRdb names Illumina HiSeq 2500 as the instrument used. A second PCR of roughly 7 to 11 cycles was performed with a sample-barcoded 5' primer and a J-beta primer mix. Each TCR beta cDNA molecule received a unique molecular identifier from a template-switch 5' adaptor carrying 12 random nucleotides. Each sample yielded at least 3 million CDR3-containing paired-end reads. All of the RNA was converted into first-strand cDNA using the Mint cDNA synthesis kit, with a TRBC-specific oligonucleotide serving as the primer. All cDNA was treated with uracil-DNA glycosylase and then went through a first 18-cycle PCR with the universal primers M1SS and BC2_uni_R. The source study handled its data this way. Normalization of each sample was performed by random selection of 1 million high-quality reads, each carrying a distinct molecular identifier. Reads with shared molecular identifiers were discarded instead of being binned into consensus sequences. MiTCR, set to a Q25 quality threshold and the strictest error-elimination algorithm, was used for CDR3 identification, clonotype clustering and error correction. A nonparametric unseen species model with Euler transformation was used to estimate lower-bound total TCR beta diversity. In TCRdb, the public reads were trimmed at Q25 with fastp and aligned with MiXCR, with productive beta chains retained. Each CDR3 protein gets just one entry, which takes the most common genes and DNA from the rows behind it. TCRdb's processing, not the authors', yielded these V and J calls. This sample has about 1.8 million distinct CDR3 sequences in its table, and 40% to 55% of those were observed once. The ten largest clones capture roughly 2% of the sample.

This entry belongs to a study of blood T cells in healthy people across ages (dated by TCRdb to 2013 to 2016). About the investigation overall: In model experiments, template switching captured about one uniquely barcoded TCR beta cDNA molecule for every two T cells. To avoid experimental bias, donors of different ages were spread randomly across the sequencing lanes. The study analyzed two additional independent replicas of 1 million unique cDNA reads from the same blood draw for two donors, one aged 18 to 29 and one aged 80 or older. Donors were grouped into four age groups: young (average approximately 16 years), middle-aged (39), aged (about 59) and long-lived (approximately 78). Age-related changes in TCR beta repertoire diversity were measured in the study by deep sequencing normalized with unique cDNA molecular identifiers.

Donors were roughly 40 systemically healthy Caucasian individuals from Russia aged 6 to 90 years. Approximately 9.7 milliliters of peripheral blood were drawn from each donor into EDTA-treated Vacutainer tubes. Ficoll-Paque density-gradient centrifugation was used to isolate PBMCs, with at least 6.5 million per sample. Trizol reagent was used to extract total RNA from the PBMCs, yielding at least 6 micrograms per sample. Naive CD45RAhigh/CD27high T cell percentages were measured by flow cytometry on a PBMC aliquot from every donor. General conclusions and limits of the study: Because the CMV infection status of the donors was unknown, age-related changes in expanded clonotypes may potentially have been confounded. The percentage of naive T cells measured by flow cytometry correlated strongly with observed TCR beta diversity. Estimates of total diversity based on one million sequenced T cells were regarded as lower bounds and as underestimates. Since profiling was done on bulk unsorted PBMCs, naive and antigen-experienced compartments could not be conclusively compared. Compared with the aged group, more naive CD4+ T cells, fewer expanded clones and increased TCR diversity were shown by the long-lived group, suggesting age selection. Observed TCR beta diversity per million T cells fell roughly linearly with age, and a significant reduction was already apparent by age around 44.

The clonotype was recovered from a woman between 40 and 55 years old in good health. The chain links TRBV5-1 with TRBJ2-7; 8 bases in the middle match TRBD2. Source material: blood. The CDR3 protein: CASSLGTGGGTYEQYF. The DNA is TGCGCCAGCAGCTTGGGGACCGGGGGGGGTACCTACGAGCAGTACTTC.